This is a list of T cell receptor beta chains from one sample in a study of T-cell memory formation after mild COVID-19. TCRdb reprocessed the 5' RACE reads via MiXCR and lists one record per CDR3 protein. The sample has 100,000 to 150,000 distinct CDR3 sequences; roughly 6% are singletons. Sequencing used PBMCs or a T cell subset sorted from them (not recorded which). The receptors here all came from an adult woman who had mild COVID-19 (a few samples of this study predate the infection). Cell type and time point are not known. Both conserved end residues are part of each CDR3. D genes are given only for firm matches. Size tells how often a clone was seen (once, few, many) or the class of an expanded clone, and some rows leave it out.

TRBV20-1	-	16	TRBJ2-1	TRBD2	CSAPLRLAVTYNEQFF	TGCAGTGCCCCGCTCCGCCTAGCGGTTACCTACAATGAGCAGTTCTTC
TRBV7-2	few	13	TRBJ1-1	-	CASSRGAPTEAFF	TGTGCCAGCAGCCGGGGGGCGCCGACTGAAGCTTTCTTT
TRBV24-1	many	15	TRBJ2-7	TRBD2	CATSAQRGGTYEQYF	TGTGCCACCAGTGCCCAGCGGGGGGGGACCTACGAGCAGTACTTC
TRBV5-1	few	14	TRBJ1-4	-	CASSPSGQKEKLFF	TGCGCCAGCAGCCCCTCGGGACAAAAGGAAAAACTGTTTTTT
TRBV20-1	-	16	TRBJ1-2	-	CSARVPRALAFYGYTF	TGCAGTGCTAGAGTCCCCAGGGCCTTAGCTTTCTATGGCTACACCTTC
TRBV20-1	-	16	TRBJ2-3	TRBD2	CSARVGLARGPDTQYF	TGCAGTGCTAGGGTCGGACTAGCTCGGGGCCCAGATACGCAGTATTTT
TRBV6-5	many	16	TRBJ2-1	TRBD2	CASSRDSGVSYNEQFF	TGTGCCAGCAGTCGAGATAGCGGGGTCTCCTACAATGAGCAGTTCTTC
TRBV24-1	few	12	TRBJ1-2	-	CATSEPGRGYTF	TGTGCCACCAGTGAGCCCGGGAGAGGCTACACCTTC
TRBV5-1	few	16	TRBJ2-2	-	CASSLNRPGNTGELFF	TGCGCCAGCAGCTTGAACAGGCCCGGGAACACCGGGGAGCTGTTTTTT
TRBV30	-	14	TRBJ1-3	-	CAWLQSNSGNTIYF	TGTGCCTGGTTACAGTCGAACTCTGGAAACACCATATATTTT
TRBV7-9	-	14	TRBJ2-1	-	CASSPVRSYNEQFF	TGTGCCAGCAGCCCCGTAAGGTCCTACAATGAGCAGTTCTTC
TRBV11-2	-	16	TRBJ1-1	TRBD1	CASSLVGQEANTEAFF	TGTGCCAGCAGCTTAGTCGGACAGGAGGCTAACACTGAAGCTTTCTTT
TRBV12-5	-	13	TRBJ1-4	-	CASGLGGQEKLFF	TGTGCTAGTGGTCTTGGTGGACAGGAAAAACTGTTTTTT
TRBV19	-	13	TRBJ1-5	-	CATKKEGGLAQHF	TGTGCCACCAAAAAAGAGGGGGGTCTGGCCCAGCATTTT
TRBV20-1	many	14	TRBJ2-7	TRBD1	CSAATGTGAYEQYF	TGCAGTGCTGCAACCGGGACAGGGGCTTACGAGCAGTACTTC
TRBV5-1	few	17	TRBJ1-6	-	CASSRSVTGNLNSPLHF	TGCGCCAGCAGTCGTTCGGTCACGGGGAACCTAAATTCACCCCTCCACTTT
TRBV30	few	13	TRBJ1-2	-	CAWSVGFNYGYTF	TGTGCCTGGAGTGTGGGTTTTAACTATGGCTACACCTTC
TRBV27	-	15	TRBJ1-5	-	CASSLSSGNNQPQHF	TGTGCCAGCAGTTTATCGTCGGGGAACAATCAGCCCCAGCATTTT
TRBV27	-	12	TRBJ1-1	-	CASSLQGGLAFF	TGTGCCAGCAGTTTACAGGGAGGGTTGGCTTTCTTT
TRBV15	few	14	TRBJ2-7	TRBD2	CATSRTSETYEQYF	TGTGCCACCAGCAGGACTAGCGAAACCTACGAGCAGTACTTC
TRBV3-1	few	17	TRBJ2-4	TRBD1	CASSQVGTVNYKNIQYF	TGTGCCAGCAGCCAAGTGGGGACAGTGAATTATAAAAACATTCAGTACTTC
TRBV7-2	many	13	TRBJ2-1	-	CASSRRADNEQFF	TGTGCCAGCAGCCGGAGGGCCGACAATGAGCAGTTCTTC
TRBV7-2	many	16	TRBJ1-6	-	CASSLVGVSYNSPLHF	TGTGCCAGCAGCTTAGTCGGGGTGTCCTATAATTCACCCCTCCACTTT
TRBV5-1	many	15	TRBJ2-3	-	CASSGRGDSTDTQYF	TGCGCCAGCTCTGGCCGGGGCGACAGCACAGATACGCAGTATTTT
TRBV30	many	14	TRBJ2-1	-	CAWAKMTSYNEQFF	TGTGCCTGGGCTAAAATGACTAGTTACAATGAGCAGTTCTTC
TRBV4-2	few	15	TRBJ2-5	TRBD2	CASRPGLAVQETQYF	TGTGCCAGCAGACCGGGACTAGCGGTACAAGAGACCCAGTACTTC
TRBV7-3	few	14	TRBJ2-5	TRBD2	CASSLTGLEETQYF	TGTGCCAGCAGCTTAACAGGACTAGAAGAGACCCAGTACTTC
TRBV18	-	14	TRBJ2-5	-	CASSGWLAGETQYF	TGTGCCAGCTCCGGGTGGCTGGCGGGAGAGACCCAGTACTTC
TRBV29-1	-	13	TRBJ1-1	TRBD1	CSVWDRGDGVAFF	TGCAGCGTTTGGGACAGGGGCGATGGAGTAGCTTTCTTT
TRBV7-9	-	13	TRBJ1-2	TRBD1	CASSPGQNYGYTF	TGTGCCAGCAGCCCGGGACAGAACTATGGCTACACCTTC
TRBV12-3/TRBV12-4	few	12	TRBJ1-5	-	CASSRRGQPQHF	TGTGCCAGCAGCCGGAGGGGTCAGCCCCAGCATTTT
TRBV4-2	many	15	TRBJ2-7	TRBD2	CASSPGLAVPYEQYF	TGTGCCAGCAGCCCGGGACTAGCGGTCCCCTACGAGCAGTACTTC
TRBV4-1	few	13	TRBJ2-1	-	CASSQEGYNEQFF	TGCGCCAGCAGCCAAGAGGGATACAATGAGCAGTTCTTC